This T cell receptor (beta chain) is from a study of Ad26.COV2.S vaccination and SARS-CoV-2 variants. Whole-study context: Ad26.COV2.S was injected intramuscularly once or twice, 56 days apart.

Here immunoSEQ multiplex PCR was the method, and the copy in TCRdb shows in-frame clones only, minus some. The table includes 510,000 or so clones, around nine tenths detected once. In regard to this clone: Its target is not known.

Treatment here: over 15 received Ad26.COV2.S at low or high dose, single or two shots; several received placebo; per-sample allocation not given. Sampling happened 63 days after the first vaccine or placebo injection. Within Boston, the person who donated was an adult of 18-55 years. CDR1 SGHVS and CDR2 FQNEAQ come from the germline V gene. The CDR3 loop spans 16 amino acids. The ends were cut back, 1 base at V and 4 bases at J, with 14 bases in the middle. Findings and limits, study-wide: The TCR breadth and depth analyses may have understated or missed part of the total T cell responses.

V is TRBV7-8 and J is TRBJ1-3, with D unclear. This TCR was recovered from a person aged 18-60 years who received the Ad26.COV2.S COVID-19 vaccine or a placebo. Material: peripheral blood, obtained in a trial of Ad26.COV2.S vaccine versus placebo. The CDR3 reads CASSLEPSVAGNTIYF. In nucleotides, the CDR3 is TGTGCCAGCAGCTTAGAACCCTCGGTAGCGGGAAACACCATATATTTT.